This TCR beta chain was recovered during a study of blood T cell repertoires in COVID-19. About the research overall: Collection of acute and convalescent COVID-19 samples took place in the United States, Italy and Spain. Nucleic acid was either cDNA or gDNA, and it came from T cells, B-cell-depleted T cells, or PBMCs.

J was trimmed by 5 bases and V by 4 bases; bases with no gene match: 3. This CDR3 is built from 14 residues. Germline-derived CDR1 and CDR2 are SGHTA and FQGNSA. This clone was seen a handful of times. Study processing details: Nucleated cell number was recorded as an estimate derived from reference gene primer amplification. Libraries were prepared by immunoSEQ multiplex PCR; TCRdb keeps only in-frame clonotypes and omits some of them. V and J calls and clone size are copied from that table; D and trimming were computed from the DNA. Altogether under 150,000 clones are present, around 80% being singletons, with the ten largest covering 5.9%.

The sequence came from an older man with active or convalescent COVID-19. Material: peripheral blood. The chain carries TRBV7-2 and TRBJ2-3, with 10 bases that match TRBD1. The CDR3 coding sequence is TGTGCCAGCAGCTCGTGGACAGGGGGAGATACGCAGTATTTT. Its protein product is CASSSWTGGDTQYF.